Each of the 31 T cell receptor beta chains below was sequenced from the same sample in a study of beta chain features in type 1 diabetes. Findings and limits, study-wide: Shorter TCRB CDR3s, moderately but significantly so, were found in Type 1 diabetes patients in all four CD4+ subsets.

Antigens for these TCRs are unknown. The entirety of the isolated RNA underwent reverse transcription, so expressed TCRB transcripts were sequenced. Here immunoSEQ multiplex PCR was the method, and the copy in TCRdb shows in-frame clones only, minus some. The sample contains roughly 250,000 clones, 20% of which appear only once. Sequenced sample: naive CD4+ T cells from blood. These receptors were obtained from a woman between 40 and 50 years old with type 1 diabetes.

This clone came up a few times. The chain joins TRBV5-4 to TRBJ2-7; TRBD2 matches 7 bases. Per the germline V gene, CDR1 is SGHNT and CDR2 is YYREEE (reference sequence). This CDR3 is built from 16 residues. Germline trimming cut 3 bases from V and 2 bases from J; bases unmatched to any gene: 11. The CDR3 DNA reads TGTGCCAGCAGCTGGGACGTCGGGGGGACTCCCTACGAGCAGTACTTC. As protein: CASSWDVGGTPYEQYF. Using reference TRBV5-4 and TRBJ2-7 for the parts outside the CDR3, the full variable domain is ETGVTQSPTHLIKTRGQQVTLRCSSQSGHNTVSWYQQALGQGPQFIFQYYREEENGRGNFPPRFSGLQFPNYSSELNVNALELDDSALYLCASSWDVGGTPYEQYFGPGTRLTVT.

The CDR3 coding sequence is TGCGCCAGCAGCCCGCCCCTAGCGGGGACCACAGATACGCAGTATTTT. It yields the protein CASSPPLAGTTDTQYF. V gene TRBV5-1 combines with J gene TRBJ2-3, with 9 bases identical to TRBD2. Germline CDR1 is SGHRS and CDR2 is YFSETQ. This CDR3 contains 16 residues. The J segment lost 2 bases and the V segment lost 4 bases, leaving 8 bases of the junction unmatched.

This sequence joins TRBV28 and TRBJ2-2, with TRBD1 as a possible D gene (5 bases). The germline gives CDR1 MDHEN, CDR2 SYDVKM. The length of the CDR3 is 14 residues. With 8 bases removed from V and 0 bases from J, the gap between germline ends came to 10 bases. CDR3 in amino acids: CASVQGANTGELFF. In DNA form, the CDR3 reads TGTGCCAGCGTACAAGGGGCGAACACCGGGGAGCTGTTTTTT.

The chain recombines TRBV4-3 with TRBJ1-2; D gene uncertain. From germline, CDR1 is LGHNA and CDR2 YSLEER. The CDR3 length is 14 residues. Trimming cost V 4 bases and J 8 bases, with 17 bases left between them. CDR3 DNA sequence: TGCGCCAGCAGCCGCGACCCCGGCGGAAGCGGCTACACCTTC. This codes for CASSRDPGGSGYTF.

The V call is TRBV29-1, the J call TRBJ1-1, with 7 positions matching TRBD1. CDR3 length: 13 amino acids. Germline values: CDR1 SQVTM, CDR2 ANQGSEA. V trimming: 7 bases; J trimming: 5 bases; junction bases outside the gene matches: 10. CDR3 coding DNA: TGCAGCGCCAGACAGGGAAAGAGGACTGAAGCTTTCTTT. It codes for CSARQGKRTEAFF.

J is TRBJ2-2 and V is TRBV5-1; unclear D gene. V lost 3 bases, J lost 2 bases, and 14 bases lay in between. CDR1 and CDR2 from the germline V gene are SGHRS and YFSETQ. The CDR3 loop spans 16 amino acids. DNA of the CDR3: TGCGCCAGCAGCTCGGCTGCGGCGGCCAACACCGGGGAGCTGTTTTTT. This gives the protein CASSSAAAANTGELFF.

The chain employs TRBV27 and TRBJ1-4, with D maybe TRBD1 (5 bases). V gave up 4 bases and J gave up 8 bases, with 17 bases separating them. Germline assignment: CDR1 MNHEY and CDR2 SMNVEV (reference sequence). This CDR3 contains 15 residues. CDR3 in DNA: TGTGCCAGCAGTTATCTGGGTCAGGGAACCGAAAAACTGTTTTTT. Translating it yields CASSYLGQGTEKLFF. Variable domain in full (rest from reference TRBV27 and TRBJ1-4): EAQVTQNPRYLITVTGKKLTVTCSQNMNHEYMSWYRQDPGLGLRQIYYSMNVEVTDKGDVPEGYKVSRKEKRNFPLILESPSPNQTSLYFCASSYLGQGTEKLFFGSGTQLSVL.

The V and J genes are TRBV7-2 and TRBJ1-1, with unresolved D. Trimming took 6 bases from V and 5 from J, leaving 13 bases between them. The length of the CDR3 is 13 residues. Per germline, CDR1 SGHTA and CDR2 FQGNSA. CDR3 nucleotides: TGTGCCAGCAGTAACAGCGGGTGGACTGAAGCTTTCTTT. Its translation is CASSNSGWTEAFF.

The chain carries TRBV7-9 and TRBJ2-1, with 7 bases aligning to TRBD2. Germline V gene sequence: CDR1 SEHNR, CDR2 FQNEAQ (reference sequence). The CDR3 is 15 residues long. Germline trimming cut 5 bases from V and 4 bases from J; bases unmatched to any gene: 8. The CDR3 DNA follows: TGTGCCAGCAGCGTGACTAGCAGCCCTTACAATGAGCAGTTCTTC. Its protein product is CASSVTSSPYNEQFF.

The V and J genes are TRBV5-1 and TRBJ2-3; the match to TRBD1 covers 10 bases. V shed 0 bases, J shed 3 bases, and the junction held 4 bases outside the gene matches. CDR1 and CDR2 from the germline V gene are SGHRS and YFSETQ. There are 16 residues in the CDR3. The CDR3 DNA follows: TGCGCCAGCAGCTTGGGACAGGGGGCGGAAACAGATACGCAGTATTTT. It is translated as CASSLGQGAETDTQYF.

This clone was counted a few times. V usage is TRBV7-3 and J usage is TRBJ2-3, with TRBD2 matching over 7 bases. V dropped 6 bases and J dropped 0; count of bases not matched to a gene: 6. Looked up from germline, CDR1 is SGHTA and CDR2 is FQGTGA. CDR3 length: 15 residues. CDR3 coding DNA: TGTGCCAGCAGGTTCGAGCGGGGTAGCACAGATACGCAGTATTTT. Translation: CASRFERGSTDTQYF.

There are a few counts of this clone. Written as DNA, the CDR3 is TGCGCCAGCAGCCAAGCGCCAGCAGGGTCCGTCTCTGGAAACACCATATATTTT. This translates into CASSQAPAGSVSGNTIYF. This sequence joins TRBV4-3 and TRBJ1-3, with D maybe TRBD1 (5 bases). Trimming left V 1 base short and J 0 bases short, with 16 bases between. CDR1 LGHNA and CDR2 YSLEER come from the germline V gene. CDR3 length: 18 amino acids.

This clone was detected only a few times. V is TRBV9 and J is TRBJ1-1; the D is unclear. The CDR3 is made up of 16 amino acids. Looked up from germline, CDR1 is SGDLS and CDR2 is YYNGEE. V shed 3 bases and J shed 5 bases, with 20 bases lying between them. As DNA, the CDR3 is TGTGCCAGCAGCGCCATCGACGGGAGGACGGGAACTGAAGCTTTCTTT. Amino acids: CASSAIDGRTGTEAFF.

Concerning this clone itself: Other DNA sequences from this sample encode an identical CDR3 as well. The chain recombines TRBV7-2 with TRBJ1-1, with D possibly being TRBD1 (6 bases). The V end lost 3 bases, the J end lost 1 base, and 9 bases lay between the germline ends. CDR3 length: 14 residues. Looked up from germline, CDR1 is SGHTA and CDR2 is FQGNSA. In DNA form, the CDR3 reads TGTGCCAGCAGCTTTTCGGACAGGAACACTGAAGCTTTCTTT. Encoded protein: CASSFSDRNTEAFF.

This clone was detected only a few times. This rearrangement joins TRBV28 to TRBJ2-6, with TRBD1 identical over 9 bases. V shed 10 bases and J 1 base; nucleotides not matched to a gene: 8. In germline, CDR1 is MDHEN, CDR2 SYDVKM. CDR3 length: 16 residues. The CDR3 region is CAIRTGDRSGANVLTF. DNA for the CDR3: TGTGCCATTCGGACAGGGGATAGGTCTGGGGCCAACGTCCTGACTTTC.

This chain connects TRBV7-9 to TRBJ1-2, with 10 bases identical to TRBD1. J was trimmed by 6 bases and V by 7 bases; bases with no gene match: 14. The CDR3 covers 16 residues. CDR1 SEHNR and CDR2 FQNEAQ come from the germline V gene (reference sequence). CDR3 in amino acids: CASTVYSPTGGDGYTF. The CDR3 DNA reads as TGTGCCAGCACCGTATACTCCCCGACAGGGGGCGATGGCTACACCTTC.

The V gene is TRBV19, the J gene TRBJ2-3; D not resolved. Trimming took off 3 bases at V and 3 bases at J, with 10 bases between the two ends. This CDR3 has 14 amino acids. Germline CDR1 LNHDA, CDR2 SQIVND (reference sequence). The CDR3, as DNA: TGTGCCAGTAGTATTGAACGGGTAACAGATACGCAGTATTTT. It translates to CASSIERVTDTQYF.

In this sample, this clone turned up a few times. The rearrangement links TRBV5-1 to TRBJ2-2; the D gene is possibly TRBD1 (6 bases). This CDR3 spans 15 amino acids. Trimming removed 5 bases at V and 0 bases at J, with 11 bases between. Germline lookup yields CDR1 SGHRS and CDR2 YFSETQ. The CDR3 DNA is TGCGCCAGCAGGACCACAGGGTCGAACACCGGGGAGCTGTTTTTT. It is translated as CASRTTGSNTGELFF.

The V call is TRBV4-3, the J call TRBJ2-5, with 9 positions matching TRBD1. This CDR3 spans 16 amino acids. J was trimmed by 5 bases and V by 0 bases; bases with no gene match: 7. CDR1 and CDR2 (germline): LGHNA, YSLEER. CDR3 DNA sequence: TGCGCCAGCAGCCAAGACCAGGGACAGGGTGGCGAGACCCAGTACTTC. As protein: CASSQDQGQGGETQYF.

The chain employs TRBV6-5 and TRBJ2-2; possible D gene TRBD1, 6 bases. V was clipped by 2 bases and J by 1 base, with 11 bases between them. This CDR3 spans 16 amino acids. The V gene's germline CDR1 is MNHEY and CDR2 SVGAGI. Written as DNA, the CDR3 is TGTGCCAGCAGTTACGTCGGGGACATGAACACCGGGGAGCTGTTTTTT. This sequence encodes CASSYVGDMNTGELFF.

This clone occurred a few times. The junction shows a germline mismatch at one end, possibly a read error. J is TRBJ2-7 and V is TRBV4-3, with D maybe TRBD2 (5 bases). There are 13 residues in the CDR3. The germline V gene encodes CDR1 LGHNA and CDR2 YSLEER. In nucleotides, the CDR3 is TGCGCCAGCAGCCGCCTGGACTCCAACGAGCAGTACTTC. It specifies CASSRLDSNEQYF.

This chain links TRBV2 with TRBJ2-1, with a weak D call TRBD2 (5 bases). Trimming took 2 bases from V and 4 from J, leaving 6 bases between them. Per the germline V gene, CDR1 is SNHLY and CDR2 is FYNNEI. The CDR3 contains 13 residues. The CDR3 is CASSEREYNEQFF. As DNA, the CDR3 is TGTGCCAGCAGTGAAAGGGAGTACAATGAGCAGTTCTTC.

The CDR3 DNA follows: TGTGCCTGGAGTTGGGACTACTCCTACAATGAGCAGTTCTTC. This gives the protein CAWSWDYSYNEQFF. The chain combines TRBV30 with TRBJ2-1, with 7 bases fitting TRBD2. V lost 2 bases and J lost 0; bases outside the gene matches: 1. The CDR3 length is 14 residues. The germline V gene has CDR1 GTSNPN and CDR2 SVGIG (reference sequence).

The V and J genes are TRBV27 and TRBJ1-5, with a possible D match to TRBD1 (5 bases). The CDR3 totals 14 residues. Germline V gene data show CDR1 as MNHEY and CDR2 as SMNVEV (reference sequence). The germline V and J ends were trimmed by 2 bases and 7 bases, with 12 bases remaining between them. The DNA of the CDR3 is TGTGCCAGCAGTTTACTCCGTAAGGGGCAGCCCCAGCATTTT. Encoded protein: CASSLLRKGQPQHF.

The genes are TRBV30 and TRBJ1-2; 8 bases match TRBD1. The trim removed 3 bases at V and 5 bases at J, leaving 8 bases unmatched. The CDR3 is 14 residues long. CDR1 and CDR2 (germline): GTSNPN, SVGIG (reference sequence). In DNA form, the CDR3 reads TGTGCCTGGAGCCTTGGACAGGGCGGGTATGGCTACACCTTC. The encoded protein is CAWSLGQGGYGYTF.

This clone was seen a handful of times. This rearrangement joins TRBV5-1 to TRBJ2-5; tentative D call: TRBD1 (5 bases). The CDR3 spans 14 residues. The germline gives CDR1 SGHRS, CDR2 YFSETQ. The V gene lost 4 bases and the J gene lost 0 bases, with 10 bases spanning the gap. Here the CDR3 reads CASSLTVNQETQYF. CDR3 nucleotide sequence: TGCGCCAGCAGCCTGACAGTGAACCAAGAGACCCAGTACTTC.

This clone was counted a few times. The gene calls are TRBV20-1 and TRBJ1-3; D call uncertain. V was clipped by 4 bases and J by 11 bases, with 12 bases between them. Germline V gene sequence: CDR1 DFQATT, CDR2 SNEGSKA (reference sequence). CDR3 length: 11 residues. In DNA, the CDR3 is TGCAGTGCTACTGATTGGCCCGCCATATATTTT. The encoded protein is CSATDWPAIYF.

This clone was detected only a few times. J is TRBJ1-5 and V is TRBV4-2; 8 bases are shared with TRBD1. The CDR3 spans 17 residues. With V trimmed by 0 bases and J by 3 bases, 7 bases remained unmatched. The V gene's germline CDR1 is LGHNA and CDR2 YNFKEQ. CDR3 sequence: CASSQDQGAPTNQPQHF. The DNA for the CDR3 is TGTGCCAGCAGCCAAGACCAGGGGGCGCCTACCAATCAGCCCCAGCATTTT.

The chain links TRBV9 to TRBJ1-2; the match to TRBD1 covers 9 bases. V shed 0 bases and J 4 bases; nucleotides not matched to a gene: 7. Looked up from germline, CDR1 is SGDLS and CDR2 is YYNGEE. The CDR3 consists of 16 residues. In nucleotides, the CDR3 is TGTGCCAGCAGCGTAGGGGGGACAGGGACTCTCTATGGCTACACCTTC. Its protein product is CASSVGGTGTLYGYTF. Using reference TRBV9 and TRBJ1-2 for the parts outside the CDR3, the full variable domain is DSGVTQTPKHLITATGQRVTLRCSPRSGDLSVYWYQQSLDQGLQFLIQYYNGEERAKGNILERFSAQQFPDLHSELNLSSLELGDSALYFCASSVGGTGTLYGYTFGSGTRLTVV.

This clone was detected a few times. The gene calls are TRBV6-6 and TRBJ1-5; tentatively, D is TRBD1 (6 bases). Germline V gives CDR1 MNHNY, CDR2 SVGAGI (reference sequence). V was cut by 6 bases and J by 6 bases, with 15 bases left in between. This CDR3 spans 14 amino acids. This CDR3 is CASSLQGERQPQHF. DNA for the CDR3: TGTGCCAGCAGCCTACAGGGAGAGCGTCAGCCCCAGCATTTT.

This clone was observed a few times. Here the CDR3 DNA reads TGTGCCAGCAGCGTAGAAACTGCTGGTGGCTACACCTTC. This codes for CASSVETAGGYTF. This rearrangement joins TRBV9 to TRBJ1-2, with D hard to call. The length of the CDR3 is 13 residues. CDR1 and CDR2 from the germline V gene are SGDLS and YYNGEE. The V end was cut by 0 bases, the J end by 7 bases, with 10 bases between.